The entry that follows covers one T cell receptor beta chain sequence. The length of the CDR3 is 13 residues. Germline-derived CDR1 and CDR2 are SGHDT and YYEEEE. V gave up 4 bases and J gave up 5 bases, with 13 bases separating them. This entry belongs to a study of T cells after somatic rescue of genetic block. TCRdb's table, derived via immunoSEQ multiplex PCR, lists solely in-frame clones and lacks some. The sample includes about 52,000 clones, 95% to 96% of them seen just once. The sample consisted of peripheral blood mononuclear cells (PBMCs). V and J are TRBV5-6 and TRBJ2-7, with D perhaps TRBD1 or TRBD2 (5 bases each). The TCR was taken from a child less than two years old. CDR3 DNA: TGTGCCAGCAGCGCCGGGGCCCCCCACGAGCAGTACTTC. Amino acids: CASSAGAPHEQYF.